This T cell receptor beta chain originates from a study of cytomegalovirus exposure and HLA in healthy donors. Overall study results and limits: The study reported that TCR beta sequences accurately predicted HLA-A and HLA-B alleles in most subjects.

Points on this clone: Its target is not known.

Germline CDR1 is SGHTA and CDR2 is FQGTGA. Trimming took off 1 base at V and 4 bases at J, with 10 bases between the two ends. The CDR3 loop spans 15 amino acids. In the PCR, 60 Vbeta and 13 Jbeta primers were used. Profiled with immunoSEQ multiplex PCR; TCRdb holds only in-frame clones, not every one. The profile covers about 120,000 clones, with about three quarters appearing a single time and approximately 12% taken by the ten largest. Sequenced sample: PBMCs. The chain couples TRBV7-3 to TRBJ2-2, with D perhaps TRBD1 (5 bases). This TCR was sampled from a woman aged 40-49 years in good health and CMV-seropositive. CDR3: CASSLSWGGTGELFF. CDR3 DNA: TGTGCCAGCAGCTTAAGCTGGGGCGGCACCGGGGAGCTGTTTTTT.